Listed below are T cell receptor beta chains from one sample, sequenced in a study of cytomegalovirus exposure and HLA in healthy donors. Profiling relied on immunoSEQ multiplex PCR, and the TCRdb table lists in-frame clones only, not all of them. The sample comprises around 150,000 clones, about three fifths of which are singletons, and about 7.1% rests with the top ten. Sequenced material: PBMCs. All receptors derive from an older woman in good health and CMV-seropositive. The CDR3 runs from the conserved cysteine through the conserved F or W. The order of the fields is V gene, D gene, J gene, clone size, CDR3 DNA, CDR3 protein. A D gene is named only where the DNA matches it firmly. Where a row states a size, it is once, few, many or the class of an expanded clone; other rows omit it.

>TRBV6-6|TRBD2|TRBJ2-7|-
TGTGCCACCCAGCGGACTAGCGGCTCCTACGAGCAGTACTTC
CATQRTSGSYEQYF
>TRBV5-1|TRBD2|TRBJ2-1|-
TGCGCCAGCAGCGCAAGCGGGAGCTACAATGAGCAGTTCTTC
CASSASGSYNEQFF
>TRBV2|-|TRBJ1-2|-
TGTGCCAGCAATGGGCAGTATGGCTACACCTTC
CASNGQYGYTF
>TRBV29-1|TRBD2|TRBJ2-3|few
TGCAGCGTTGTGGCGGGAGGTACCACAGATACGCAGTATTTT
CSVVAGGTTDTQYF
>TRBV7-9|-|TRBJ1-2|-
TGTGCCAGCAGTCTTTCCGCGGGGGGAGTGTGGGGCTACACCTTC
CASSLSAGGVWGYTF
>TRBV29-1|TRBD1|TRBJ2-1|-
TGCAGCGTGGGCGGGGTGGGGACAGGGGGCTGGGGTGAGCAGTTCTTC
CSVGGVGTGGWGEQFF
>TRBV5-1|TRBD1|TRBJ2-3|-
TGCGCCAGCAGTCGACAGGGGGACGGGGTGGGGGATACGCAGTATTTT
CASSRQGDGVGDTQYF
>TRBV7-9|-|TRBJ2-7|-
TGTGCCAGCAGCTTAGGGGCAGGGAGGAACGAGCAGTACTTC
CASSLGAGRNEQYF
>TRBV30|-|TRBJ2-1|-
TGTGCCTGGAGTGTATCGGGCAATGAGCAGTTCTTC
CAWSVSGNEQFF
>TRBV7-9|-|TRBJ2-4|-
TGTGCCAGCAGCCCGGGGAGGACCAAAAACATTCAGTACTTC
CASSPGRTKNIQYF
>TRBV19|TRBD2|TRBJ2-2|-
TGTGCCAGTACGTCTAGCGGGAGGGACCGCGAGCTGTTTTTT
CASTSSGRDRELFF
>TRBV19|-|TRBJ2-2|once
TGTGCCAGCAGGGACTTAGCGAACACCGGGGAGCTGTTTTTT
CASRDLANTGELFF
>TRBV5-6|-|TRBJ2-7|-
TGTGCCAGCAGCTTGGTCAGCGACTACGAGCAGTACTTC
CASSLVSDYEQYF
>TRBV10-3|-|TRBJ1-3|-
TGTGCCATCAGTGAGGGGCCTGGAAACACCATATATTTT
CAISEGPGNTIYF
>TRBV28|TRBD2|TRBJ2-7|-
TGTGCCAGCAGTTTAGTTGCGGGAGTCAGAGAGCAGTACTTC
CASSLVAGVREQYF
>TRBV5-1|TRBD2|TRBJ2-3|-
TGCGCCAGCAGCTTCACTAGCGGGGGGGCAGCAGATACGCAGTATTTT
CASSFTSGGAADTQYF
>TRBV5-1|TRBD1|TRBJ2-5|few
TGCGCCAGCAGCCTAGGACAGGGCCAAGAGACCCAGTACTTC
CASSLGQGQETQYF
>TRBV7-2|TRBD2|TRBJ2-7|-
TGTGCCAGCAGCTTTTCGGGAGGTGAAAACGAGCAGTACTTC
CASSFSGGENEQYF
>TRBV27|TRBD1|TRBJ1-4|-
TGTGCCAGCAGTTTACGGAGACAGGGCGGTGAAAAACTGTTTTTT
CASSLRRQGGEKLFF
>TRBV27|TRBD1|TRBJ2-7|-
TGTGCCAGCAGTCAGGGGACAGGGAGGTACGAGCAGTACTTC
CASSQGTGRYEQYF
>TRBV6-5|-|TRBJ2-1|-
TGTGCCAGCAGTCGTCGTTCGGTAGGGGATGAGCAGTTCTTC
CASSRRSVGDEQFF
>TRBV7-2|TRBD2|TRBJ2-2|-
TGTGCCAGCAGCTCGGGACTAGGAACCACCGGGGAGCTGTTTTTT
CASSSGLGTTGELFF
>TRBV7-3|TRBD2|TRBJ2-7|once
TGTGCCAGCAGCTTAACAGCGGGGGCGTACGGGGAGCAGTACTTC
CASSLTAGAYGEQYF
>TRBV28|TRBD1|TRBJ2-7|few
TGTGCCAGCAGTTTAGCCTACCGGGACAGGGGGCTGTACTTC
CASSLAYRDRGLYF
>TRBV21-1|-|TRBJ2-1|-
TGTGCCAGCAGCAAAGAGAGCGGGAGCTCCTACAATGAGCAGTTCTTC
CASSKESGSSYNEQFF
>TRBV4-2|-|TRBJ1-6|-
TGTGCCAGCAGCCAAGATGAGGCAGGGTTTTACCCCCTCCACTTT
CASSQDEAGFYPLHF
>TRBV6-1|-|TRBJ2-1|-
TGTGCCAGCAGTGAATTTATTGGGAGCTCCTACAATGAGCAGTTCTTC
CASSEFIGSSYNEQFF
>TRBV6-5|TRBD2|TRBJ2-5|-
TGTGCCAGCAGTTTCAGGGGACTAGCGGGGGAGACCCAGTACTTC
CASSFRGLAGETQYF
>TRBV25-1|TRBD1|TRBJ2-7|-
TGTGCCAGCAGTGACGGGACAGGGGGCTACGAGCAGTACTTC
CASSDGTGGYEQYF